A single T cell receptor (beta chain) is shown here with its context. What it binds is not known. These data are taken from a study of cytomegalovirus exposure and HLA in healthy donors. Study findings and constraints: Most TCRs appeared rarely, but some public TCRs recurred in many donors. A later analysis reported that several of the most significant clusters appeared to be linked to common viral pathogens, among them Epstein-Barr virus.

CDR3 length: 13 amino acids. The germline gives CDR1 LNHDA, CDR2 SQIVND (reference sequence). Trimming cost V 1 base and J 6 bases, with 10 bases left between them. PCR primers comprised 60 Vbeta and 13 Jbeta primers. Sequencing used immunoSEQ multiplex PCR; TCRdb keeps in-frame clones, though not all of them. The sample has about 190,000 clones, 70% to 90% seen once. The V gene is TRBV19, the J gene TRBJ2-7, with a possible D match to TRBD2 (6 bases). This TCR derives from a woman between 18 and 29 years old in good health and CMV-seropositive. The source material was PBMCs. This chain's CDR3 is CASSIVTGSEQYV. As DNA, the CDR3 is TGTGCCAGTAGTATAGTGACCGGGAGCGAGCAGTACGTC.